This TCR beta chain was captured by sequencing in a study of blood T cell repertoires in COVID-19. About the research overall: Italy, Spain and the United States were the sources of the convalescent and acute COVID-19 samples.

Germline V gene lookup returns CDR1 GTSNPN and CDR2 SVGIG (reference sequence). The CDR3 loop spans 13 amino acids. The V gene lost 4 bases and the J gene lost 8 bases, with 12 bases spanning the gap. Here immunoSEQ multiplex PCR was the method, and the copy in TCRdb shows in-frame clones only, minus some. The sample lists approximately 220,000 clones; roughly 80% were seen once. The sequencing input was peripheral blood. This TCR was recovered from a woman older than 75 with acute or convalescent COVID-19. The chain joins TRBV30 to TRBJ1-6; D is unclear. The CDR3 nucleotides read TGTGCCTGGAACTCGAATAGAGATTCACCCCTCCACTTT. This encodes CAWNSNRDSPLHF.